This paragraph covers one T cell receptor beta chain sequence. These data are taken from a study of technical replicates of blood from a few donors. Some clones are missing from TCRdb's copy, which holds only in-frame ones; the method was immunoSEQ multiplex PCR. Among more than 65,000 clones listed, approximately 95% were seen once. The CDR3 contains 15 residues. With V trimmed by 2 bases and J by 3 bases, 6 bases remained unmatched. CDR1 is SGHRS and CDR2 is YFSETQ in the germline V gene. The clonotype originates from a human donor in good health. This rearrangement joins TRBV5-1 to TRBJ2-5; 8 nucleotides match TRBD2. The sequencing input was T cells isolated from PBMCs. This chain's CDR3 is CASSFRPGGEETQYF. In DNA form, the CDR3 reads TGCGCCAGCAGCTTTCGACCGGGGGGGGAAGAGACCCAGTACTTC.